A selection of T cell receptor beta chains follows, all from one sample in a study of blood T cell repertoires in COVID-19. The protocol was immunoSEQ multiplex PCR, while the TCRdb copy is restricted to in-frame clones and leaves out a portion. The table lists over 250,000 clones, 85% to 90% of them singletons, with 6.3% in the top ten. Sequencing input: peripheral blood. These receptor sequences come from a woman in her forties or fifties with COVID-19, enrolled during active disease. The CDR3 runs from the conserved cysteine through the conserved F or W. A D gene is named only where the DNA matches it firmly. The size of a clone is reported for some rows only, either as once, few or many, or as a class for expanded clones.

d_call j_call clone_size cdr3_length v_call cdr3_nt cdr3_aa
- TRBJ2-7 - 12 TRBV5-6 TGTGCCAGCGGTGACAGCTCCTACGAGCAGTACTTC CASGDSSYEQYF
TRBD1 TRBJ1-4 - 16 TRBV18 TGTGCCAGCTTGACAGGGCTCCCTGCCTATGGTGAAAAACTGTTTTTT CASLTGLPAYGEKLFF
TRBD1 TRBJ2-3 - 14 TRBV6-4 TGTGCCAGCAGCGACAGGGGTATGACAGATACGCAGTATTTT CASSDRGMTDTQYF
- TRBJ1-1 - 14 TRBV10-3 TGTGCCATCAGTGACCCCACAGGGTTGAGTGAAGCTTTCTTT CAISDPTGLSEAFF
TRBD1 TRBJ1-4 - 15 TRBV2 TGTGCCAGCAGTTTGGGGACAGGGTCAAATGAAAAACTGTTTTTT CASSLGTGSNEKLFF
TRBD1 TRBJ1-2 - 15 TRBV5-4 TGTGCCAGCAGCACACGGACAGGGGGCAAGTATGGCTACACCTTC CASSTRTGGKYGYTF
- TRBJ2-7 - 15 TRBV4-1 TGCGCCAGCAGCCAAAGGGACATGCTGTCTTACGAGCAGTACTTC CASSQRDMLSYEQYF
- TRBJ2-2 - 14 TRBV9 TGTGCCAGCAGGCGGGGACTGACCTCCGGGGAGCTGTTTTTT CASRRGLTSGELFF
TRBD2 TRBJ2-5 once 14 TRBV9 TGTGCCAGCAGCGTACAGGGACTACATGAGACCCAGTACTTC CASSVQGLHETQYF
- TRBJ1-5 - 15 TRBV2 TGTGCCAGCAGTGAGGATAGGGGCGAGAATCAGCCCCAGCATTTT CASSEDRGENQPQHF
- TRBJ2-3 - 17 TRBV12-2 TGTGCAAGTCGCTTAGCGGGACTAGCGGGAAGCACAGATACGCAGTATTTT CASRLAGLAGSTDTQYF
- TRBJ1-5 - 13 TRBV4-3 TGCGCCAGCAGCCAACGAGGTAATCAGCCCCAGCATTTT CASSQRGNQPQHF
- TRBJ2-3 - 18 TRBV10-3 TGTGCCATCAGTGAGTTCGGGGGGAGAGGACAGAATGCAGATACGCAGTATTTT CAISEFGGRGQNADTQYF